Each of the 25 T cell receptor beta chains below was sequenced from the same sample in a study of cytomegalovirus exposure and HLA in healthy donors. Amplification used 60 Vbeta primers and 13 Jbeta primers. Profiling relied on immunoSEQ multiplex PCR, and the TCRdb table lists in-frame clones only, not all of them. The sample shows around 150,000 clones, 75% to 80% of them seen only once. Material: PBMCs. These receptors originate from a woman between 40 and 55 years old in good health and CMV-seropositive.

CDR3 loop: CASSSGQGSLSTDTQYF. The CDR3, as DNA: TGTGCCAGCAGCTCAGGACAGGGCTCCCTTAGCACAGATACGCAGTATTTT. The gene calls are TRBV11-2 and TRBJ2-3; 8 positions agree with TRBD1. Germline lookup yields CDR1 SGHAT and CDR2 FQNNGV. The CDR3 has 17 amino acids. The junction had 9 bases not matched to a gene; V was cut back by 4 bases and J by 0 bases.

The rearrangement joins TRBV19 to TRBJ1-1; the D gene is possibly TRBD1 (5 bases). The CDR3 sequence is 15 residues long. Per the germline V gene, CDR1 is LNHDA and CDR2 is SQIVND (reference sequence). The V gene lost 0 bases and the J gene lost 7 bases, with 15 bases spanning the gap. The CDR3: CASSIDARGTGEAFF. DNA for the CDR3: TGTGCCAGTAGTATAGACGCCCGGGGGACGGGTGAAGCTTTCTTT.

The rearrangement uses TRBV30 and TRBJ2-7; 9 nucleotides line up with TRBD1. The CDR3 extends over 15 amino acids. V trimming: 2 bases; J trimming: 3 bases; junction bases outside the gene matches: 8. The germline gives CDR1 GTSNPN, CDR2 SVGIG (reference sequence). CDR3 residues: CAWSSPGQGLYEQYF. CDR3 nucleotide sequence: TGTGCCTGGAGTTCCCCGGGACAGGGCCTCTACGAGCAGTACTTC.

The rearrangement links TRBV5-4 to TRBJ2-1; TRBD2 agrees at 15 bases. V shed 3 bases, J shed 7 bases, and the junction held 5 bases outside the gene matches. CDR1 is SGHNT, CDR2 YYREEE, per germline (reference sequence). The CDR3 runs to 16 residues. CDR3 nucleotides: TGTGCCAGCAGCTCCCTAGGGACTAGCGGGAGGAATGAGCAGTTCTTC. Protein sequence: CASSSLGTSGRNEQFF.

The chain carries TRBV28 and TRBJ2-7, with D perhaps TRBD2 (7 bases). The V and J ends lost 5 bases and 2 bases respectively, with 10 bases between them. The CDR3 consists of 13 residues. Germline lookup yields CDR1 MDHEN and CDR2 SYDVKM. In DNA form, the CDR3 reads TGTGCCAGCAGTCCGGGGGGCCCCTACGAGCAGTACTTC. Its protein is CASSPGGPYEQYF.

The chain is built from TRBV7-9 and TRBJ1-1; 7 nucleotides align to TRBD1. V gave up 5 bases and J gave up 1 base; unmatched junction bases: 7. CDR1 and CDR2 (germline): SEHNR, FQNEAQ (reference sequence). CDR3 size: 15 residues. The CDR3 loop is CASSPRQGTNTEAFF. The CDR3 DNA reads as TGTGCCAGCAGCCCCCGACAGGGAACGAACACTGAAGCTTTCTTT.

In this sample, this clone turned up once. V is TRBV6-6 and J is TRBJ2-3; 7 bases are a match to TRBD2. The CDR3 runs to 16 residues. Germline V lookup: CDR1 MNHNY, CDR2 SVGAGI (reference sequence). Trimming removed 0 bases from V and 6 bases from J; junction bases left unmatched: 9. Written as DNA, the CDR3 is TGTGCCAGCAGTTACTCTTCGGGAGGCCCTAGGGATACGCAGTATTTT. This encodes CASSYSSGGPRDTQYF.

The V and J genes are TRBV10-1 and TRBJ2-1, with TRBD1 as a possible D gene (6 bases). Trimming removed 0 bases from V and 9 bases from J, with 12 bases in between. This CDR3 has 14 residues. From germline, CDR1 is WNHNN and CDR2 SYGVQD (reference sequence). The CDR3 is CASSESRGMGEQFF. The CDR3 nucleotides are TGCGCCAGCAGTGAGTCTAGGGGGATGGGTGAGCAGTTCTTC.

The rearrangement uses TRBV4-2 and TRBJ2-2, with 9 bases lining up with TRBD2. With 4 bases clipped from V and 4 bases from J, the junction kept 10 bases outside the gene matches. Looked up from germline, CDR1 is LGHNA and CDR2 is YNFKEQ. The CDR3 covers 17 residues. CDR3 DNA: TGTGCCAGCAGCCGACCATTAGCGGGAGACGTCACCGGGGAGCTGTTTTTT. Amino acids: CASSRPLAGDVTGELFF.

This clone was observed a few times. The chain links TRBV5-4 to TRBJ2-7; 7 bases line up with TRBD2. The J segment lost 2 bases and the V segment lost 0 bases, leaving 8 bases of the junction unmatched. The CDR3 is 16 residues long. Germline values: CDR1 SGHNT, CDR2 YYREEE (reference sequence). The CDR3 loop is CASSLGAGVLAYEQYF. The CDR3 region has the DNA TGTGCCAGCAGCTTGGGCGCGGGAGTATTAGCCTACGAGCAGTACTTC.

This chain uses TRBV18 with TRBJ2-3; 11 nucleotides align to TRBD2. CDR1 and CDR2 (germline): KGHSH, LQKENI. This CDR3 has 16 residues. With 4 bases clipped from V and 2 bases from J, the junction kept 5 bases outside the gene matches. The CDR3: CASSLGTSGTTDTQYF. CDR3 sequence (DNA): TGTGCCAGCTCACTCGGGACTAGCGGAACCACAGATACGCAGTATTTT.

The rearrangement uses TRBV12-5 and TRBJ1-5, with 9 nucleotides matching TRBD1. Germline CDR1 LGHNT, CDR2 FRNRAP. This CDR3 contains 17 residues. V lost 1 base and J lost 3; bases outside the gene matches: 7. DNA of the CDR3: TGTGCTAGTGGTTTGGCTTCCGGGACAGGGCTCAATCAGCCCCAGCATTTT. Amino acid sequence: CASGLASGTGLNQPQHF.

The count of this clone is one. The chain links TRBV30 to TRBJ2-2; D is possibly TRBD2 (5 bases). Trimming left V 3 bases short and J 6 bases short, with 17 bases between. The germline V gene has CDR1 GTSNPN and CDR2 SVGIG (reference sequence). The CDR3 covers 15 residues. CDR3 nucleotides: TGTGCCTGGAGCCTCTGGGAGACCCGAGCCGGGGAGCTGTTTTTT. As protein: CAWSLWETRAGELFF.

Notes on this clone: A read error may produce the germline difference seen at one junction end. In the same sample, other DNA sequences code for this CDR3. The gene calls are TRBV5-4 and TRBJ2-7; D not resolved. Germline V lookup: CDR1 SGHNT, CDR2 YYREEE (reference sequence). The CDR3 covers 14 residues. DNA for the CDR3: TGCGCCAGCAGCCCGACTTCACGAAGTAGAGAGCAGTACTTC. As protein: CASSPTSRSREQYF.

This clone turned up a few times. CDR3 sequence reads: CASSLVYGVQETQYF. CDR3 nucleotides: TGTGCCAGCAGCTTGGTCTACGGGGTACAAGAGACCCAGTACTTC. This rearrangement joins TRBV5-6 to TRBJ2-5, with D maybe TRBD2 (5 bases). The CDR3 loop spans 15 amino acids. Germline CDR1 reads SGHDT; CDR2 reads YYEEEE. Trimming cost V 0 bases and J 2 bases, with 11 bases left between them.

The chain joins TRBV11-3 to TRBJ1-4, with D uncertain. The germline V gene encodes CDR1 SGHNT and CDR2 YENEEA. V was shortened by 1 base and J by 4 bases, with 16 bases between the two germline ends. CDR3 size: 17 residues. The CDR3 DNA follows: TGTGCCAGCAGCTTAGGCATCTTTGGAACAGATAATGAAAAACTGTTTTTT. Its protein is CASSLGIFGTDNEKLFF.

V and J are TRBV19 and TRBJ1-4; possibly TRBD1 for D (6 bases). The CDR3 spans 18 residues. V lost 4 bases, J lost 0 bases, and 18 bases lay in between. Germline loops: CDR1 LNHDA, CDR2 SQIVND (reference sequence). CDR3 in amino acids: CASSTSLDSIATNEKLFF. In DNA form, the CDR3 reads TGTGCCAGTAGTACTTCGTTGGACAGCATAGCAACTAATGAAAAACTGTTTTTT.

The gene calls are TRBV18 and TRBJ2-2; TRBD2 is a possible D gene (6 bases). CDR3 length: 17 amino acids. Between the trimmed V and J ends, which lost 2 bases and 8 bases, there was a span of 21 bases. Germline-derived CDR1 and CDR2 are KGHSH and LQKENI. The chain's CDR3 is CASSPYLRDSLTGELFF. DNA for the CDR3: TGTGCCAGCTCACCATATTTGAGGGACTCCCTCACGGGGGAGCTGTTTTTT.

The chain couples TRBV28 to TRBJ2-7, with 10 bases matching TRBD1. The CDR3 is 16 amino acids. CDR1 and CDR2 from the germline V gene are MDHEN and SYDVKM. Trimming removed 2 bases from V and 3 bases from J; junction bases left unmatched: 7. CDR3 sequence: CASSLTGQGINYEQYF. CDR3 coding DNA: TGTGCCAGCAGTTTAACGGGACAGGGGATAAACTACGAGCAGTACTTC.

The chain uses TRBV30 and TRBJ1-4; tentative D call: TRBD1 (5 bases). The CDR3 consists of 14 residues. Trimming took 3 bases from V and 10 from J, leaving 18 bases between them. The germline V gene encodes CDR1 GTSNPN and CDR2 SVGIG (reference sequence). The CDR3 DNA reads TGTGCCTGGAGCGCGCAGGGAGGGTTAGGAAAACTGTTTTTT. It specifies CAWSAQGGLGKLFF.

The chain has TRBV7-2 and TRBJ2-7; a weak D match, TRBD2 (6 bases). The CDR3 length is 14 residues. V lost 5 bases, J lost 1 base, and 12 bases lay in between. The germline CDR1 and CDR2 sequences are SGHTA and FQGNSA. The CDR3 reads CASSPTEGSYEQYF. In DNA, the CDR3 is TGTGCCAGCAGCCCGACGGAGGGATCCTACGAGCAGTACTTC. The full variable domain, with the rest looked up from reference TRBV7-2 and TRBJ2-7, is GAGVSQSPSNKVTEKGKDVELRCDPISGHTALYWYRQSLGQGLEFLIYFQGNSAPDKSGLPSDRFSAERTGGSVSTLTIQRTQQEDSAVYLCASSPTEGSYEQYFGPGTRLTVT.

This clone was seen a few times. The CDR3 reads CASSSYGQGQREQYF. CDR3 sequence (DNA): TGTGCCAGCAGCTCATACGGACAGGGTCAGAGAGAGCAGTACTTC. The rearrangement links TRBV7-2 to TRBJ2-7; 8 bases match TRBD1. The CDR3 has 15 amino acids. From germline, CDR1 is SGHTA and CDR2 FQGNSA. After removal of 4 bases from V and 7 bases from J, the junction contained 12 bases not matched to a gene.

On this clone itself: As the CDR3 is not closed by the conserved phenylalanine or tryptophan, this likely results from a read error. The chain is built from TRBV28 and TRBJ2-7; 9 bases line up with TRBD1. Germline assignment: CDR1 MDHEN and CDR2 SYDVKM. V was pared by 4 bases and J by 7 bases, with 14 bases of the junction left unmatched. The CDR3 runs 16 residues. CDR3 in DNA: TGTGCCAGCAGTTCCACAGGGGGGACAGGGTTGGTAGAGCAGTACCTC. Translation: CASSSTGGTGLVEQYL.

The chain joins TRBV7-2 to TRBJ1-4; a possible D gene is TRBD1 (6 bases). The CDR3 is 17 amino acids. Looked up from germline, CDR1 is SGHTA and CDR2 is FQGNSA. V gave up 5 bases and J gave up 3 bases, with 19 bases separating them. CDR3 in amino acids: CASSLRGGAAPNEKLFF. CDR3 in DNA: TGTGCCAGCAGCCTGAGGGGGGGGGCGGCCCCTAATGAAAAACTGTTTTTT.

The CDR3 reads CASSFPKQGASTDTQYF. As DNA, the CDR3 is TGTGCCAGCAGCTTTCCTAAGCAGGGGGCAAGCACAGATACGCAGTATTTT. The chain is built from TRBV7-9 and TRBJ2-3, with 8 bases identical to TRBD1. The CDR3 covers 17 residues. The V and J ends lost 3 bases and 0 bases, in that order; junction bases with no gene match: 8. Germline CDR1 and CDR2: SEHNR and FQNEAQ (reference sequence).